The 30 T cell receptor beta chains below were found in one sample sequenced in a study of T cells in Graves' hyperthyroidism and ophthalmopathy. There were TCR beta CDR3 regions amplified from RNA transcripts. The HTBI set primed first-round TCR CDR3 RT-PCR. MiXCR, run by TCRdb on the multiplex PCR reads, gives a single entry per CDR3 protein. The repertoire holds 600,000 to 850,000 distinct CDR3 sequences, with about 19% as singletons. Sequencing was done on a sample of blood. Every receptor here comes from a woman between 45 and 60 years old with Graves' hyperthyroidism that later progressed to Graves' ophthalmopathy.

This clonotype was seen many times. The rearrangement uses TRBV5-1 and TRBJ2-3, with D perhaps TRBD1 or TRBD2 (6 bases each). The V gene lost 1 base and the J gene lost 0 bases, with 9 bases spanning the gap. CDR3 length: 15 amino acids. Germline V gene lookup returns CDR1 SGHRS and CDR2 YFSETQ. CDR3: CASSLTGASTDTQYF. DNA of the CDR3: TGCGCCAGCAGCTTGACGGGGGCTAGCACAGATACGCAGTATTTT.

Many counts were recorded for this clonotype. The rearrangement uses TRBV27 and TRBJ1-1; 8 bases line up with TRBD1. The V gene's germline CDR1 is MNHEY and CDR2 SMNVEV (reference sequence). With 5 bases clipped from V and 4 bases from J, the junction kept 12 bases outside the gene matches. CDR3 length: 16 residues. CDR3: CASSPQGAIKGTEAFF. The CDR3 DNA reads as TGTGCCAGCAGTCCTCAGGGGGCAATAAAGGGCACTGAAGCTTTCTTT.

The table lists this clonotype with a few counts. The V and J genes are TRBV5-1 and TRBJ2-1; 12 bases align to TRBD2. The CDR3 has 16 amino acids. CDR1 and CDR2 (germline): SGHRS, YFSETQ. With V trimmed by 1 base and J by 7 bases, 6 bases remained unmatched. The CDR3 DNA sequence: TGCGCCAGCAGCTTGTCTAGCGGGGGGGTTGGGAATGAGCAGTTCTTC. Translating gives CASSLSSGGVGNEQFF.

In nucleotides, the CDR3 is TGTGCCACCAGTGATTTCGGACAGGGCTATGGCTACACCTTC. Its translation is CATSDFGQGYGYTF. The chain joins TRBV24-1 to TRBJ1-2, with 8 bases lining up with TRBD1. CDR3 size: 14 residues. Germline loops: CDR1 KGHDR, CDR2 SFDVKD. The V and J ends lost 1 base and 4 bases, in that order; junction bases with no gene match: 1.

At least ten counts were recorded for this clonotype. J is TRBJ1-1 and V is TRBV7-8; D is unclear. The CDR3 consists of 16 residues. V was clipped by 1 base and J by 2 bases, with 14 bases between them. From germline, CDR1 is SGHVS and CDR2 FQNEAQ. The CDR3 DNA sequence: TGTGCCAGCAGCTTAGACACTGCAACCAGTAACACTGAAGCTTTCTTT. Translation: CASSLDTATSNTEAFF.

V gene TRBV19 combines with J gene TRBJ1-5; D may be TRBD1 (5 bases). The CDR3 runs to 16 residues. V dropped 4 bases and J dropped 6 bases, with 19 bases sitting between them. Germline CDR1 LNHDA, CDR2 SQIVND (reference sequence). Here the CDR3 DNA reads TGTGCCAGTAGTACCCTCGTTGGGGGGAGGGGTCAGCCCCAGCATTTT. Protein sequence: CASSTLVGGRGQPQHF.

This clonotype showed up many times. The chain recombines TRBV3-1 with TRBJ2-1, with TRBD2 matching 11 bases. The germline CDR1 and CDR2 sequences are LGHDT and YNNKEL (reference sequence). The CDR3 covers 16 residues. Trimming removed 4 bases from V and 7 bases from J; junction bases left unmatched: 9. The CDR3 nucleotides are TGTGCCAGCAGCCCCCATCGCCGACTAGCGGGGAATGAGCAGTTCTTC. This sequence encodes CASSPHRRLAGNEQFF.

Note on this clonotype: A much larger clone sits a single nucleotide away, making a read error possible. The rearrangement uses TRBV7-8 and TRBJ2-5; 7 positions match TRBD2. The CDR3 loop spans 14 amino acids. Germline CDR1 SGHVS, CDR2 FQNEAQ. V shed 9 bases and J 6 bases; nucleotides not matched to a gene: 13. The CDR3 is CASGVGRVQQTQYF. CDR3 in DNA: TGTGCCAGTGGGGTGGGGAGGGTACAACAGACCCAGTACTTC.

This clonotype was counted ten times or more. V gene TRBV12-3 or TRBV12-4 combines with J gene TRBJ1-4; no clear D gene. Trimming left V 1 base short and J 0 bases short, with 18 bases between. This CDR3 region has 19 residues. The CDR3 region is CASSLDSILSGSTNEKLFF. CDR3 in DNA: TGTGCCAGCAGTTTAGACAGCATTCTAAGCGGGTCAACTAATGAAAAACTGTTTTTT.

V gene TRBV19 combines with J gene TRBJ1-2; D is ambiguous. Per germline, CDR1 LNHDA and CDR2 SQIVND (reference sequence). Trimming removed 3 bases at V and 1 base at J, with 9 bases between. This CDR3 spans 14 amino acids. Written as DNA, the CDR3 is TGTGCCAGTAGTATTCGGACCGGTAACTATGGCTACACCTTC. Translated, it gives CASSIRTGNYGYTF.

The V and J genes are TRBV10-3 and TRBJ2-1; D unresolved. Trimming cost V 5 bases and J 1 base, with 12 bases left between them. The germline gives CDR1 ENHRY, CDR2 SYGVKD. The CDR3 is 15 amino acids. CDR3 sequence reads: CAISLDVGSYNEQFF. The CDR3 DNA is TGTGCCATCAGTTTGGACGTCGGGTCCTACAATGAGCAGTTCTTC.

The chain carries TRBV6-2 or TRBV6-3 and TRBJ2-1; weak D call: TRBD2 (7 bases). CDR3 size: 16 residues. Germline V gene sequence: CDR1 MNHEY, CDR2 SVGEGT. Between the trimmed V and J ends, which lost 3 bases and 6 bases, there was a span of 18 bases. In DNA form, the CDR3 reads TGTGCCAGCAGTTATCCCCCACGGGGGGCCGGCAATGAGCAGTTCTTC. Amino acid sequence: CASSYPPRGAGNEQFF.

This clonotype was observed many times. This chain uses TRBV11-1 with TRBJ1-1, with unresolved D. V lost 1 base and J 0 bases, leaving 9 bases between the germline ends. The CDR3 covers 15 residues. CDR1 SGHAT and CDR2 FQDESV come from the germline V gene (reference sequence). CDR3 in DNA: TGTGCCAGCAGCTTAGAGGCCGAGATGAACACTGAAGCTTTCTTT. Protein: CASSLEAEMNTEAFF.

There are many counts of this clonotype. This sequence joins TRBV11-2 and TRBJ2-3, with D unresolved. Germline V gene lookup returns CDR1 SGHAT and CDR2 FQNNGV. The ends were cut back, 7 bases at V and 1 base at J, with 6 bases in the middle. This CDR3 region has 12 residues. The CDR3 DNA sequence: TGTGCCAGCACCGTAGGCACAGATACGCAGTATTTT. Translating gives CASTVGTDTQYF. The full variable domain, with the rest looked up from reference TRBV11-2 and TRBJ2-3, is EAGVAQSPRYKIIEKRQSVAFWCNPISGHATLYWYQQILGQGPKLLIQFQNNGVVDDSQLPKDRFSAERLKGVDSTLKIQPAKLEDSAVYLCASTVGTDTQYFGPGTRLTVL.

The chain joins TRBV19 to TRBJ1-2; 11 positions agree with TRBD1. Germline V gene data show CDR1 as LNHDA and CDR2 as SQIVND (reference sequence). The CDR3 has 15 residues. V lost 5 bases to trimming and J lost 8 bases; unmatched junction nucleotides: 10. The chain's CDR3 is CASSVGQGASRGYTF. DNA for the CDR3: TGTGCCAGTAGTGTTGGACAGGGGGCATCGAGGGGCTACACCTTC.

At least ten counts were recorded for this clonotype. The chain uses TRBV11-3 and TRBJ2-7; D is unresolved. This CDR3 has 13 amino acids. V gave up 2 bases and J gave up 6 bases, with 11 bases separating them. The germline V gene encodes CDR1 SGHNT and CDR2 YENEEA. The CDR3 reads CASSLRRQTEQYF. CDR3 DNA sequence: TGTGCCAGCAGCTTAAGGCGGCAGACCGAGCAGTACTTC.

This clonotype was seen at least ten times. The chain is built from TRBV11-2 and TRBJ2-1; 10 bases are shared with TRBD2. Germline V CDR1 and CDR2: SGHAT, FQNNGV. Trimming took 5 bases from V and 8 from J; bases not matched to a gene: 9. CDR3 length: 15 amino acids. Written as DNA, the CDR3 is TGTGCCAGCAGCCGGAGGAGCGGGGGGGCTTATGAGCAGTTCTTC. Translated, it gives CASSRRSGGAYEQFF.

The table lists this clonotype with a few counts. The chain links TRBV6-1 to TRBJ1-2, with D uncertain. Trimming stripped 6 bases from V and 3 bases from J, with 20 bases between. The germline CDR1 and CDR2 sequences are MNHNS and SASEGT. The CDR3 has 16 amino acids. The CDR3 protein is CASRNRRSGGDYGYTF. CDR3 bases: TGTGCCAGCAGGAACCGACGTAGCGGCGGTGACTATGGCTACACCTTC.

This clonotype has at least ten counts. V is TRBV12-3 or TRBV12-4 and J is TRBJ2-1; TRBD2 agrees at 12 bases. This CDR3 is 14 amino acids long. J gave up 10 bases and V 7 bases, and 8 bases lay outside the gene matches. The CDR3 reads CASNPNGLAGEQFF. CDR3 DNA: TGTGCCAGCAACCCCAACGGACTAGCGGGGGAGCAGTTCTTC.

CDR3 region: CATLSGGAVGTQYF. The CDR3 DNA reads as TGTGCCACCCTAAGCGGGGGGGCGGTCGGTACGCAGTATTTT. The V gene is TRBV2, the J gene TRBJ2-3; the match to TRBD2 covers 10 bases. CDR3 length equals 14 residues. The V gene end was trimmed by 10 bases and the J gene end by 8 bases; junction bases not matched to a gene: 12. Germline V gene lookup returns CDR1 SNHLY and CDR2 FYNNEI.

In this sample, this clonotype turned up a few times. CDR3 sequence: CSASPVSGANVLTF. The CDR3 DNA follows: TGCAGTGCTTCCCCGGTCTCTGGGGCCAACGTCCTGACTTTC. The V and J genes are TRBV20-1 and TRBJ2-6, with unresolved D. The V gene lost 5 bases and the J gene lost 0 bases, with 8 bases spanning the gap. The CDR3 totals 14 residues. Germline CDR1 is DFQATT and CDR2 is SNEGSKA (reference sequence).

In its sample, this clonotype was seen many times. V is TRBV30 and J is TRBJ2-5, with 8 bases aligning to TRBD2. The CDR3 is 13 amino acids. Germline assignment: CDR1 GTSNPN and CDR2 SVGIG (reference sequence). With 3 bases clipped from V and 10 bases from J, the junction kept 10 bases outside the gene matches. The CDR3 coding sequence is TGTGCCTGGAGCGGGGGGGCCGGGGCCATCCAGTACTTC. Translated: CAWSGGAGAIQYF.

The table lists this clonotype with many counts. CDR3 in DNA: TGTGCCAGCAGTTCGGAGGGCACAGATACGCAGTATTTT. Its protein product is CASSSEGTDTQYF. The rearrangement joins TRBV12-3 or TRBV12-4 to TRBJ2-3, with a weak D call TRBD2 (5 bases). Trimming removed 4 bases at V and 1 base at J, with 6 bases between. This CDR3 has 13 amino acids.

This clonotype was counted many times. The rearrangement uses TRBV29-1 and TRBJ1-1; TRBD1 matches at 7 bases. Germline trimming cut 4 bases from V and 2 bases from J; bases unmatched to any gene: 4. This CDR3 has 13 residues. CDR1 is SQVTM and CDR2 is ANQGSEA in the germline V gene. Written as DNA, the CDR3 is TGCAGCGTTGCGGGGGACAGAAACACTGAAGCTTTCTTT. Translation: CSVAGDRNTEAFF.

This clonotype was detected only a few times. The chain uses TRBV7-9 and TRBJ2-7; the D gene could be TRBD1 or TRBD2 (6 bases each). The CDR3 has 16 residues. The germline CDR1 and CDR2 sequences are SEHNR and FQNEAQ (reference sequence). Deletions cut 3 bases from V and 0 bases from J, with 15 bases between. The CDR3 sequence: CASSFSGGLSSYEQYF. The DNA of the CDR3 is TGTGCCAGCAGCTTCTCCGGGGGCTTGAGCTCCTACGAGCAGTACTTC.

This chain links TRBV7-9 with TRBJ2-2, with D possibly TRBD1 on 6 matching bases. The CDR3 sequence is 16 residues long. The germline V gene encodes CDR1 SEHNR and CDR2 FQNEAQ (reference sequence). V dropped 7 bases and J dropped 0 bases, with 15 bases sitting between them. The CDR3 spells CASNTADRTNTGELFF. The CDR3 DNA is TGTGCCAGCAACACAGCCGACAGGACGAACACCGGGGAGCTGTTTTTT.

The chain links TRBV5-1 to TRBJ2-1; TRBD2 matches 8 bases. This CDR3 spans 16 amino acids. The germline gives CDR1 SGHRS, CDR2 YFSETQ. V was pared by 3 bases and J by 7 bases, with 12 bases of the junction left unmatched. This chain's CDR3 is CASSSIAGSTENEQFF. In nucleotides, the CDR3 is TGCGCCAGCAGCTCGATAGCGGGGAGCACGGAAAATGAGCAGTTCTTC.

This chain's CDR3 is CASTGGAYNEQFF. Written as DNA, the CDR3 is TGTGCCAGCACCGGGGGGGCCTACAATGAGCAGTTCTTC. The chain has TRBV12-3 or TRBV12-4 and TRBJ2-1, with 8 bases lining up with TRBD2. This CDR3 is 13 amino acids long. J lost 2 bases, V lost 7 bases, and 1 base had no gene match.

With respect to this clonotype: The missing conserved phenylalanine or tryptophan at the end of this CDR3 makes a read error likely. The chain uses TRBV12-3 or TRBV12-4 and TRBJ1-1; D is possibly TRBD1 (5 bases). The CDR3 extends over 15 amino acids. The V end was cut by 10 bases, the J end by 5 bases, with 23 bases between. DNA for the CDR3: TGTGCCACCACTGGCGGGACGGTTGGAGGTACTGAAGCTTTCCTT. Translating it yields CATTGGTVGGTEAFL.

This clonotype turned up a few times. V is TRBV29-1 and J is TRBJ1-1; D is undetermined. V was trimmed by 7 bases and J by 3 bases, leaving 18 bases between them. The CDR3 length is 14 residues. The germline V gene has CDR1 SQVTM and CDR2 ANQGSEA. The CDR3 loop reads CSGVTRASDTEAFF. The CDR3 nucleotides read TGCAGCGGCGTCACGAGGGCTTCGGACACTGAAGCTTTCTTT.